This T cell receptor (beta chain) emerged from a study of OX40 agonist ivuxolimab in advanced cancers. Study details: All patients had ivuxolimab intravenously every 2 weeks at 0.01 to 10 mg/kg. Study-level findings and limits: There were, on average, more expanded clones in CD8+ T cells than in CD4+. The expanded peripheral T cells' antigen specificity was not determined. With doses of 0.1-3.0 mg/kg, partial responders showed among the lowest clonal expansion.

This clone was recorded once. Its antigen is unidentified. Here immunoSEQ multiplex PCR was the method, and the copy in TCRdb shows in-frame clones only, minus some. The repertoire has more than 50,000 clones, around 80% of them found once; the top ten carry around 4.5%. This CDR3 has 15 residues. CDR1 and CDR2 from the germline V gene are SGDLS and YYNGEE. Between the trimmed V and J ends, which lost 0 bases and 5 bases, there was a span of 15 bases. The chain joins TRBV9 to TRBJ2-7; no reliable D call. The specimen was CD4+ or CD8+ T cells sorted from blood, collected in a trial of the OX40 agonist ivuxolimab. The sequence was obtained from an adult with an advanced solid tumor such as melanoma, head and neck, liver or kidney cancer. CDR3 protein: CASSVGVPLRNEQYF. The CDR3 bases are TGTGCCAGCAGCGTAGGGGTCCCCTTAAGGAACGAGCAGTACTTC.